The clone carrying this TCR beta chain was picked up many times. Its antigen is unknown. CDR1 is LGHNA and CDR2 is YSLEER in the germline V gene. Trimming pared 0 bases from V and 6 bases from J, leaving 16 bases between. The CDR3 runs to 16 residues. This sample stems from a study of T-cell memory formation after mild COVID-19. Study-level information: Clusters were largely donor specific.

Study observations and caveats: Chiefly within CM and EM were the contracting CD4+ clones; CD8+ ones were within EMRA. Still unconfirmed is whether the second-wave clones peaking on day 37 recognized SARS-CoV-2.

The authors produced TCR alpha and TCR beta cDNA libraries with sample barcodes and UMIs by 5'RACE using constant-segment primers. TCRdb re-analysed the 5' RACE reads in MiXCR, keeping a single row per CDR3 protein. The sample consists of 250,000 to 300,000 distinct CDR3 sequences, under 20% of them appearing once. The receptor comes from a man younger than 35 who had mild COVID-19 (a few samples of this study predate the infection). Cell type and time point are not known. The sample consisted of PBMCs or a T cell subset sorted from them (not recorded which). The gene calls are TRBV4-3 and TRBJ2-3; tentative D call: TRBD2 (5 bases). The CDR3 DNA reads TGCGCCAGCAGCCAAGATCTATCCGTTGGGAGTGATACGCAGTATTTT. It translates to CASSQDLSVGSDTQYF.